This TCR beta chain was obtained from a study of blood T cell repertoires in COVID-19. This clone was observed a handful of times. TCRdb keeps only in-frame clones here, not all; method: immunoSEQ multiplex PCR. Of about 130,000 clones listed, roughly 80% are singletons. V gave up 4 bases and J gave up 4 bases; unmatched junction bases: 7. This CDR3 spans 15 amino acids. Germline V gene data show CDR1 as SNHLY and CDR2 as FYNNEI. Sequenced input: peripheral blood. This chain joins TRBV2 and TRBJ1-5; 7 bases align to TRBD1. The origin of this receptor is a man between 60 and 70 years old who had recovered from COVID-19. The CDR3: CASSANHRGNQPQHF. DNA of the CDR3: TGTGCCAGCAGTGCTAACCACAGGGGAAATCAGCCCCAGCATTTT.